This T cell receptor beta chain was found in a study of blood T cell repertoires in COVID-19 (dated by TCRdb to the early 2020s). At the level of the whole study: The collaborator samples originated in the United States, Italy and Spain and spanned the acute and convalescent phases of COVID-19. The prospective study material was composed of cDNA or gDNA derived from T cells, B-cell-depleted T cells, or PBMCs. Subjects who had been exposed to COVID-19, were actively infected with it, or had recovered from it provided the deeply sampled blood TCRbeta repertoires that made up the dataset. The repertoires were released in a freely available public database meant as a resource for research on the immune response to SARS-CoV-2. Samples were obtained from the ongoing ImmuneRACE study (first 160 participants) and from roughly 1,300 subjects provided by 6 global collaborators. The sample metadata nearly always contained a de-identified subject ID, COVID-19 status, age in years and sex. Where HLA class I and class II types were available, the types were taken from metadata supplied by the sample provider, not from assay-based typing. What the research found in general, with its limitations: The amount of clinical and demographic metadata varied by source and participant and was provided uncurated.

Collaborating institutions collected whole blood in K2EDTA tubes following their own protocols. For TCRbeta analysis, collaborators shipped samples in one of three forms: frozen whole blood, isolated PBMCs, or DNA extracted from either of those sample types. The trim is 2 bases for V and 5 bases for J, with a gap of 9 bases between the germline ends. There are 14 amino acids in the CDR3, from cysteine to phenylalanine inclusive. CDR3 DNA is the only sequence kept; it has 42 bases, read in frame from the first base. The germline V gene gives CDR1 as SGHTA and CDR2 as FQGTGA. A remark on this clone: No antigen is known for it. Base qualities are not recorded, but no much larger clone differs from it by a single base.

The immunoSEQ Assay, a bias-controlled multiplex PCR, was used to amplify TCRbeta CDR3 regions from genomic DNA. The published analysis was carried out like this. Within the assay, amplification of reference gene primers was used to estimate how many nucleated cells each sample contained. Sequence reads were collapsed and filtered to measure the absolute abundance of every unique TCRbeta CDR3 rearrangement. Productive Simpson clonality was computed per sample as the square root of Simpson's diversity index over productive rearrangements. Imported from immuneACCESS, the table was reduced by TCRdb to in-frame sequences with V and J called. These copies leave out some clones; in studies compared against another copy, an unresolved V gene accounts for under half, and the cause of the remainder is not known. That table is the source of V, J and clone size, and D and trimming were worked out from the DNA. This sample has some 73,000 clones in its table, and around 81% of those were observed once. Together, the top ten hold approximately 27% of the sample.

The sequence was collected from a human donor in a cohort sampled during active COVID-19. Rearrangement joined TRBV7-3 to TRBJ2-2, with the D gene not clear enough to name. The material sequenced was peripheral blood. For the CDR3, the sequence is CASSLYPRTGELFF. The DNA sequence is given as TGTGCCAGCAGCTTATACCCCCGGACCGGGGAGCTGTTTTTT.